The TCR beta chain under discussion was sequenced for a study of technical replicates of blood from a handful of donors. Method: immunoSEQ multiplex PCR; TCRdb's copy keeps in-frame clones and lacks some. Of over 50,000 clones listed, around nine tenths are singletons. Between the trimmed V and J ends, which lost 7 bases and 3 bases, there was a span of 10 bases. Per germline, CDR1 SNHLY and CDR2 FYNNEI. The CDR3 has 14 residues. This chain joins TRBV2 and TRBJ1-6; D unclear. The clonotype comes from a human donor in good health. Some clones in this sample may be carry-over from other donors' samples. Sample: PBMCs. CDR3 DNA: TGTGCCAGCATTTCTCCCCGCTATAATTCACCCCTCCACTTT. As protein: CASISPRYNSPLHF.